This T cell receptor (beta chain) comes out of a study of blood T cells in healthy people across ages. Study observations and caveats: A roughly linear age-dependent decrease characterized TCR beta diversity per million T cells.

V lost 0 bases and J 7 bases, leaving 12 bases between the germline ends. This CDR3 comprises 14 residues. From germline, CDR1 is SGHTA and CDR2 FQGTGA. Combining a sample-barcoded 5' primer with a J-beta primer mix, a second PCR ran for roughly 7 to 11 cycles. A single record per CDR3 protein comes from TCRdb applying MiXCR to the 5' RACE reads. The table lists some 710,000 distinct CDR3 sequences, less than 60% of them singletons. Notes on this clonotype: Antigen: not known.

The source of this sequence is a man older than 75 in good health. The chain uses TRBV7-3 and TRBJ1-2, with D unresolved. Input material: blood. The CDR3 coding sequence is TGTGCCAGCAGCTTAACACGTTACTGTTGTGGCTACACCTTC. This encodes CASSLTRYCCGYTF. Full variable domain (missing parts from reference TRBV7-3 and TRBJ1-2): GAGVSQTPSNKVTEKGKYVELRCDPISGHTALYWYRQSLGQGPEFLIYFQGTGAADDSGLPNDRFFAVRPEGSVSTLKIQRTERGDSAVYLCASSLTRYCCGYTFGSGTRLTVV.